This entry lists 25 T cell receptor beta chains sequenced from one sample in a study of blood T cell repertoires in COVID-19. Measured with immunoSEQ multiplex PCR; TCRdb has only the in-frame clones, and not every one. Of approximately 170,000 clones listed, 80% to 90% are singletons. The source material was PBMCs or T cells enriched from blood (not recorded which). The receptor set was obtained from a woman between 50 and 59 years old who had recovered from COVID-19.

The J gene is TRBJ2-3, the V gene TRBV9; D is unclear. CDR1 and CDR2 (germline): SGDLS, YYNGEE. The V end was cut by 4 bases, the J end by 2 bases, with 8 bases between. This CDR3 has 13 residues. CDR3 sequence reads: CASSPGPTDTQYF. CDR3 coding DNA: TGTGCCAGCAGCCCTGGCCCCACAGATACGCAGTATTTT.

This chain connects TRBV7-2 to TRBJ1-2, with D maybe TRBD1 (5 bases). Between the trimmed V and J ends, which lost 5 bases and 8 bases, there was a span of 21 bases. In germline, CDR1 is SGHTA, CDR2 FQGNSA. The CDR3 loop spans 15 amino acids. CDR3 sequence (DNA): TGTGCCAGCAGCCCCGCTCGGGGACTTCTTGGGGGCTACACCTTC. Translated: CASSPARGLLGGYTF.

The genes are TRBV12-3 or TRBV12-4 and TRBJ1-2, with D possibly TRBD1 on 6 matching bases. This CDR3 contains 13 residues. Trimming took off 3 bases at V and 7 bases at J, with 12 bases between the two ends. CDR3 in amino acids: CASSLAGEGGYTF. CDR3 bases: TGTGCCAGCAGTTTGGCAGGGGAAGGTGGCTACACCTTC.

The chain couples TRBV2 to TRBJ1-3; no firm D call. Trimming left V 7 bases short and J 0 bases short, with 7 bases between. This CDR3 comprises 13 residues. The V gene's germline CDR1 is SNHLY and CDR2 FYNNEI. The CDR3 DNA is TGTGCCAGCATAGCAGTCTCTGGAAACACCATATATTTT. Its translation is CASIAVSGNTIYF.

This rearrangement joins TRBV6-5 to TRBJ1-5; possible D gene TRBD1, 6 bases. The V end was cut by 6 bases, the J end by 5 bases, with 17 bases between. Per germline, CDR1 MNHEY and CDR2 SVGAGI. The CDR3 covers 15 residues. The CDR3 is CASRLSWTAYQPQHF. CDR3 nucleotide sequence: TGTGCCAGCAGACTATCGTGGACAGCCTATCAGCCCCAGCATTTT.

The rearrangement joins TRBV5-1 to TRBJ2-3; the D gene is possibly TRBD2 (5 bases). V lost 4 bases and J lost 4, with 16 bases in between. This CDR3 has 15 amino acids. Germline CDR1 SGHRS, CDR2 YFSETQ. For the CDR3, the DNA is TGCGCCAGCAGCCTAACGGGATTCGGTGCAGATACGCAGTATTTT. It translates to CASSLTGFGADTQYF.

This clone was seen only a few times. The rearrangement joins TRBV7-9 to TRBJ1-4; 8 bases align to TRBD1. The ends lost 3 bases at V and 3 bases at J; junction bases unmatched: 3. The CDR3 runs to 15 residues. Germline loops: CDR1 SEHNR, CDR2 FQNEAQ (reference sequence). DNA for the CDR3: TGTGCCAGCAGCTTGGACAGGGCTCCTAATGAAAAACTGTTTTTT. This gives the protein CASSLDRAPNEKLFF.

The CDR3 DNA follows: TGTGCCAGCAGCTTGCGACAGGGGGACGGGCAGTACTTC. This sequence encodes CASSLRQGDGQYF. This sequence joins TRBV11-2 and TRBJ2-7; the match to TRBD1 covers 9 bases. Trimming removed 3 bases from V and 9 bases from J; junction bases left unmatched: 6. CDR1 is SGHAT, CDR2 FQNNGV, per germline. This CDR3 comprises 13 residues. The complete variable domain, with remaining parts taken from reference TRBV11-2 and TRBJ2-7, reads EAGVAQSPRYKIIEKRQSVAFWCNPISGHATLYWYQQILGQGPKLLIQFQNNGVVDDSQLPKDRFSAERLKGVDSTLKIQPAKLEDSAVYLCASSLRQGDGQYFGPGTRLTVT.

The chain uses TRBV3-1 (or the pseudogene TRBV3-2) and TRBJ1-3; no definite D call. The CDR3 is 14 amino acids. The germline CDR1 and CDR2 sequences are LGHDT and YNNKEL (reference sequence). Trimming left V 4 bases short and J 4 bases short, with 11 bases between. CDR3 nucleotides: TGTGCCAGCAGCCGGGGAGCTGAGGGAAACACCATATATTTT. Amino acids: CASSRGAEGNTIYF.

The rearrangement joins TRBV6-5 to TRBJ1-5; 8 bases line up with TRBD1. Germline CDR1 and CDR2: MNHEY and SVGAGI. Losses at the gene ends were 8 bases for V and 4 bases for J; bases not matched to a gene: 7. There are 14 residues in the CDR3. The CDR3 nucleotides read TGTGCCAGCTTGACAGGGGAGGTGAATCAGCCCCAGCATTTT. Amino acid sequence: CASLTGEVNQPQHF.

This clone has a handful of counts. This chain joins TRBV5-4 and TRBJ2-1; 7 bases match TRBD1. This CDR3 is 13 amino acids long. Germline V gene data show CDR1 as SGHNT and CDR2 as YYREEE (reference sequence). Germline trimming cut 4 bases from V and 6 bases from J; bases unmatched to any gene: 4. The CDR3, as DNA: TGTGCCAGCAGCACACAGGGGCTCAATGAGCAGTTCTTC. Protein sequence: CASSTQGLNEQFF.

The V and J genes are TRBV3-1 (or the pseudogene TRBV3-2) and TRBJ2-3, with a weak D call TRBD1 (6 bases). The CDR3 runs to 13 residues. CDR1 and CDR2 (germline): LGHDT, YNNKEL (reference sequence). V was pared by 2 bases and J by 4 bases, with 7 bases between. CDR3 in amino acids: CASSQKGADTQYF. DNA for the CDR3: TGTGCCAGCAGCCAAAAGGGGGCAGATACGCAGTATTTT.

CDR3 in amino acids: CASSLVRSGSTDTQYF. The CDR3 region has the DNA TGTGCCAGCAGCTTAGTTCGTAGCGGGAGTACAGATACGCAGTATTTT. The V call is TRBV7-8, the J call TRBJ2-3; 9 bases fit TRBD2. V lost 1 base and J lost 3; bases outside the gene matches: 5. The CDR3 totals 16 residues. The V gene's germline CDR1 is SGHVS and CDR2 FQNEAQ.

This chain connects TRBV5-6 to TRBJ2-2, with D possibly being TRBD1 (5 bases). CDR1 SGHDT and CDR2 YYEEEE come from the germline V gene. V was cut by 0 bases and J by 2 bases, with 11 bases left in between. The CDR3 covers 16 residues. In DNA, the CDR3 is TGTGCCAGCAGCTTGGCGCAGGGCGTAAACACCGGGGAGCTGTTTTTT. This gives the protein CASSLAQGVNTGELFF.

The J gene is TRBJ2-2, the V gene TRBV9; D possibly corresponds to TRBD2 (6 bases). The length of the CDR3 is 17 residues. CDR1 is SGDLS and CDR2 is YYNGEE in the germline V gene. With 4 bases removed from V and 6 bases from J, the gap between germline ends came to 22 bases. The CDR3: CASSSRGNGGLAGELFF. The CDR3 coding sequence is TGTGCCAGCAGCTCCCGAGGAAATGGAGGGTTAGCCGGGGAGCTGTTTTTT.

This clone has a single count. The rearrangement uses TRBV19 and TRBJ1-4; 9 bases line up with TRBD1. V was clipped by 5 bases and J by 2 bases; unmatched bases: 6. Germline V gene lookup returns CDR1 LNHDA and CDR2 SQIVND (reference sequence). The CDR3 has 16 residues. The CDR3 region has the DNA TGTGCCAGTAGTGGGGACAGGGATGGGACTAATGAAAAACTGTTTTTT. Translation: CASSGDRDGTNEKLFF.

The chain carries TRBV29-1 and TRBJ1-5, with D perhaps matching TRBD1 (6 bases). The CDR3 totals 13 residues. The V end was cut by 7 bases, the J end by 0 bases, with 10 bases between. CDR1 is SQVTM and CDR2 is ANQGSEA in the germline V gene. CDR3 loop: CSARGDSNQPQHF. The CDR3, as DNA: TGCAGCGCCAGGGGTGATAGCAATCAGCCCCAGCATTTT.

The V gene is TRBV12-5, the J gene TRBJ2-1, with a tentative D call TRBD1 (6 bases). The germline V gene encodes CDR1 LGHNT and CDR2 FRNRAP. Trimming cost V 8 bases and J 4 bases, with 27 bases left between them. The CDR3 is 18 amino acids. CDR3 DNA sequence: TGTGCTAGTACCTTCTCAATGGGGGCGTCGAACTTTTACAATGAGCAGTTCTTC. Translated, it gives CASTFSMGASNFYNEQFF.

The CDR3 DNA reads TGTGCCAGCAGTTTCAGGGCCCAGCCCCAGCATTTT. It translates to CASSFRAQPQHF. V usage is TRBV28 and J usage is TRBJ1-5; D perhaps matches TRBD1 (5 bases). With 3 bases removed from V and 7 bases from J, the gap between germline ends came to 7 bases. CDR3 length: 12 residues. Germline lookup yields CDR1 MDHEN and CDR2 SYDVKM.

This sequence joins TRBV5-1 and TRBJ2-7; a possible D gene is TRBD2 (5 bases). The V and J ends lost 4 bases and 2 bases respectively, with 19 bases between them. CDR3 length: 16 residues. Germline V CDR1 and CDR2: SGHRS, YFSETQ. In DNA form, the CDR3 reads TGCGCCAGCAGCCCCAGTTCCGGAGCGGTAACCTACGAGCAGTACTTC. It encodes CASSPSSGAVTYEQYF. Supplemented by reference TRBV5-1 and TRBJ2-7, the full variable domain reads KAGVTQTPRYLIKTRGQQVTLSCSPISGHRSVSWYQQTPGQGLQFLFEYFSETQRNKGNFPGRFSGRQFSNSRSEMNVSTLELGDSALYLCASSPSSGAVTYEQYFGPGTRLTVT.

The count of this clone is one. The rearrangement links TRBV7-9 to TRBJ1-4, with D unresolved. V was shortened by 4 bases and J by 8 bases, with 11 bases between the two germline ends. The germline V gene encodes CDR1 SEHNR and CDR2 FQNEAQ (reference sequence). The CDR3 runs 13 residues. CDR3: CASSSPLEEKLFF. Written as DNA, the CDR3 is TGTGCCAGCAGCTCCCCACTTGAGGAAAAACTGTTTTTT.

The gene calls are TRBV12-3 or TRBV12-4 and TRBJ2-3, with a tentative D call TRBD2 (6 bases). The V end was cut by 0 bases, the J end by 8 bases, with 6 bases between. This CDR3 has 12 residues. The chain's CDR3 is CASSLAGSTQYF. The DNA for the CDR3 is TGTGCCAGCAGTTTAGCCGGGAGTACGCAGTATTTT.

This clone was seen a single time. The V and J genes are TRBV7-2 and TRBJ2-4; TRBD2 is a possible D gene (6 bases). V was pared by 5 bases and J by 1 base, with 12 bases between. Germline V gives CDR1 SGHTA, CDR2 FQGNSA. This CDR3 has 15 residues. The CDR3 spells CASSPGGAAKNIQYF. CDR3 DNA sequence: TGTGCCAGCAGCCCCGGGGGAGCCGCCAAAAACATTCAGTACTTC.

This chain joins TRBV12-2 and TRBJ1-5; the listed D gene, TRBD1, was not tested against the DNA. TRBV12-2 is termed a pseudogene. The CDR3 is 18 residues long. The CDR3 loop reads CASRLEWDRGLGNQPQHF. The CDR3 DNA reads as TGTGCAAGTCGCTTAGAGTGGGACAGGGGGCTTGGCAATCAGCCCCAGCATTTT.

This chain joins TRBV9 and TRBJ1-1; D is possibly TRBD1 (5 bases). CDR3 size: 12 residues. Trimming left V 0 bases short and J 8 bases short, with 8 bases between. Germline CDR1 SGDLS, CDR2 YYNGEE. CDR3 sequence (DNA): TGTGCCAGCAGCGTAGTCGACAGAGAAGCTTTCTTT. Encoded protein: CASSVVDREAFF.